These 8 T cell receptor beta chains were sequenced from one sample in a study of beta chain features in type 1 diabetes. Every bit of the isolated RNA underwent reverse transcription, so sequencing read expressed TCRB transcripts. Profiling relied on immunoSEQ multiplex PCR, and the TCRdb table lists in-frame clones only, not all of them. Of about 360,000 clones in the sample, roughly 12% were seen once. Sample: naive CD4+ T cells from blood. Source of these receptors: a man in his late teens or twenties in good health.

This clone was seen a handful of times. This chain connects TRBV7-8 to TRBJ1-1; no clear D gene. Trimming cost V 6 bases and J 1 base, with 9 bases left between them. CDR1 and CDR2 (germline): SGHVS, FQNEAQ. The CDR3 loop spans 13 amino acids. DNA of the CDR3: TGTGCCAGCAGACAAACAAGGAACACTGAAGCTTTCTTT. It specifies CASRQTRNTEAFF. Looking up the rest from reference TRBV7-8 and TRBJ1-1 gives the full variable domain: GAGVSQSPRYKVAKRGQDVALRCDPISGHVSLFWYQQALGQGPEFLTYFQNEAQLDKSGLPSDRFFAERPEGSVSTLKIQRTQQEDSAVYLCASRQTRNTEAFFGQGTRLTVV.

This clone was picked up a small number of times. J is TRBJ1-5 and V is TRBV6-5, with D tentatively TRBD1 (5 bases). The CDR3 loop spans 15 amino acids. The V gene lost 0 bases and the J gene lost 11 bases, with 17 bases spanning the gap. The germline CDR1 and CDR2 sequences are MNHEY and SVGAGI. The CDR3 loop reads CASSYSDSPRSAQHF. The CDR3 nucleotides read TGTGCCAGCAGTTACTCCGACAGTCCTCGTTCAGCCCAGCATTTT.

This clone came up a few times. The chain is built from TRBV30 and TRBJ1-2; 7 positions agree with TRBD1. Trimming removed 3 bases from V and 8 bases from J; junction bases left unmatched: 12. The germline CDR1 and CDR2 sequences are GTSNPN and SVGIG (reference sequence). The CDR3 covers 14 residues. DNA for the CDR3: TGTGCCTGGAGCCGACTCCGGGACAGCGGGGGCTACACCTTC. Translating it yields CAWSRLRDSGGYTF. Together with reference TRBV30 and TRBJ1-2, the CDR3 gives the full variable domain: SQTIHQWPATLVQPVGSPLSLECTVEGTSNPNLYWYRQAAGRGLQLLFYSVGIGQISSEVPQNLSASRPQDRQFILSSKKLLLSDSGFYLCAWSRLRDSGGYTFGSGTRLTVV.

The chain employs TRBV6-5 and TRBJ2-3; 8 nucleotides match TRBD1. Germline trimming cut 7 bases from V and 0 bases from J; bases unmatched to any gene: 3. Germline-derived CDR1 and CDR2 are MNHEY and SVGAGI. The CDR3 contains 14 residues. The CDR3 is CASNNRGSTDTQYF. As DNA, the CDR3 is TGTGCCAGCAATAACAGGGGGAGCACAGATACGCAGTATTTT.

V and J are TRBV7-9 and TRBJ1-4; tentatively, D is TRBD1 (5 bases). V was pared by 5 bases and J by 3 bases, with 10 bases between. There are 14 residues in the CDR3. CDR1 is SEHNR and CDR2 is FQNEAQ in the germline V gene (reference sequence). CDR3 loop: CASSPQTANEKLFF. CDR3 bases: TGTGCCAGCAGCCCTCAGACAGCTAATGAAAAACTGTTTTTT.

There are a few counts of this clone. The chain joins TRBV9 to TRBJ2-3; D is possibly TRBD1 (6 bases). Germline V gene lookup returns CDR1 SGDLS and CDR2 YYNGEE. With 2 bases removed from V and 2 bases from J, the gap between germline ends came to 12 bases. The CDR3 runs to 15 residues. CDR3 loop: CASSVTGPTTDTQYF. The CDR3 DNA is TGTGCCAGCAGCGTCACAGGGCCGACCACAGATACGCAGTATTTT.

The rearrangement links TRBV28 to TRBJ2-1; weak D call: TRBD1 (5 bases). Trimming shortened V by 6 bases and J by 15 bases, and 15 bases separated the two germline ends. CDR3 length: 11 residues. Germline assignment: CDR1 MDHEN and CDR2 SYDVKM. For the CDR3, the DNA is TGTGCCAGCAGCCGTCAGGGCGGTCCGTTCTTC. Protein sequence: CASSRQGGPFF.

V usage is TRBV11-2 and J usage is TRBJ2-1; no clear D gene. V lost 1 base and J lost 1, with 8 bases in between. The CDR3 covers 15 residues. From germline, CDR1 is SGHAT and CDR2 FQNNGV. The CDR3 protein is CASSLAPRSYNEQFF. The CDR3 nucleotides are TGTGCCAGCAGCTTAGCACCTAGATCCTACAATGAGCAGTTCTTC.